Shown below are 25 T cell receptor beta chains from a single sample sequenced in a study of T cells in women clearing cervical HPV infection. Clones were read by immunoSEQ multiplex PCR, and TCRdb kept only the in-frame ones, dropping some. Its listing shows about 39,000 clones. Sequenced sample: blood buffy coat. The receptors were gathered from a woman aged 18 to 69 with a cervical HPV16 infection that either progressed to CIN3+ or cleared (not recorded which).

About this clone: The read stops 3 residues short of the end of the CDR3; the missing end is completed from the germline J gene. The gene calls are TRBV6-4 and TRBJ2-7; 7 bases line up with TRBD2. This CDR3 spans 14 amino acids. Trimming cost V 7 bases and J 4 bases; bases outside gene matches: 10. Germline lookup yields CDR1 MRHNA and CDR2 SNTAGT. CDR3 loop: CASNLGGREYEQYF. The CDR3 bases that were read are TGTGCCAGCAACCTAGGCGGGAGAGAGTACGAG.

Of note for this clone: The sequenced fragment ends 3 residues before the CDR3 boundary, so the rest is inferred from the germline J gene. J is TRBJ2-7 and V is TRBV28; unclear D gene. V lost 5 bases and J lost 3, with 14 bases in between. The CDR3 contains 14 residues. Per germline, CDR1 MDHEN and CDR2 SYDVKM. The CDR3: CASSPSTPSYEQYF. The CDR3 DNA, read in part, is TGTGCCAGCAGTCCAAGCACCCCTAGCTACGAG. The full variable domain, rest sourced from reference TRBV28 and TRBJ2-7, is DVKVTQSSRYLVKRTGEKVFLECVQDMDHENMFWYRQDPGLGLRLIYFSYDVKMKEKGDIPEGYSVSREKKERFSLILESASTNQTSMYLCASSPSTPSYEQYFGPGTRLTVT.

On this clone itself: Read coverage stops 3 residues before the CDR3 terminus; the germline J gene supplies the remainder. The rearrangement joins TRBV19 to TRBJ2-1; possible D gene TRBD2, 5 bases. The V gene's germline CDR1 is LNHDA and CDR2 SQIVND (reference sequence). The CDR3 extends over 15 amino acids. Trimming removed 5 bases from V and 4 bases from J, with 15 bases in between. The CDR3 sequence: CASSALASGYNEQFF. The CDR3 DNA, read in part, is TGTGCCAGTAGTGCCTTAGCCAGCGGTTACAATGAG. Full variable domain (missing parts from reference TRBV19 and TRBJ2-1): DGGITQSPKYLFRKEGQNVTLSCEQNLNHDAMYWYRQDPGQGLRLIYYSQIVNDFQKGDIAEGYSVSREKKESFPLTVTSAQKNPTAFYLCASSALASGYNEQFFGPGTRLTVL.

In regard to this clone: Sequencing ends 3 residues short of the CDR3 end; the germline J gene provides the rest. V usage is TRBV11-2 and J usage is TRBJ2-1; a weak D match, TRBD2 (5 bases). This CDR3 is 15 amino acids long. The ends were cut back, 7 bases at V and 1 base at J, with 14 bases in the middle. Germline CDR1 SGHAT, CDR2 FQNNGV. The part of the CDR3 DNA that was read is TGTGCCAGCACCGAGGTCCGGGGTTCCTACAATGAG. It translates to CASTEVRGSYNE. The CDR3 in its entirety is CASTEVRGSYNEQFF. Using reference TRBV11-2 and TRBJ2-1 for the parts outside the CDR3, the full variable domain is EAGVAQSPRYKIIEKRQSVAFWCNPISGHATLYWYQQILGQGPKLLIQFQNNGVVDDSQLPKDRFSAERLKGVDSTLKIQPAKLEDSAVYLCASTEVRGSYNEQFFGPGTRLTVL.

A note on this clone: Read sequence stops 3 residues before the CDR3 end, and the germline J gene provides the missing end. The chain uses TRBV28 and TRBJ1-2; TRBD1 agrees at 8 bases. The V gene end was trimmed by 5 bases and the J gene end by 2 bases; junction bases not matched to a gene: 4. CDR3 size: 14 residues. Germline V gene lookup returns CDR1 MDHEN and CDR2 SYDVKM. CDR3 loop: CASSPWTGNYGYTF. The part of the CDR3 DNA that was read is TGTGCCAGCAGTCCCTGGACAGGGAACTATGGC.

Concerning this clone itself: The sequenced fragment ends 3 residues before the CDR3 boundary, so the rest is inferred from the germline J gene. The chain employs TRBV7-3 and TRBJ2-1; possible D gene TRBD2, 5 bases. There are 15 residues in the CDR3. V was shortened by 5 bases and J by 0 bases, with 11 bases between the two germline ends. Germline values: CDR1 SGHTA, CDR2 FQGTGA. Here the CDR3 reads CASSMTKSSYNEQFF. The CDR3 DNA, read in part, is TGTGCCAGCAGCATGACTAAGAGCTCCTACAATGAG.

A note on this clone: The read ends 3 residues early relative to the CDR3; the germline J gene fills the gap. This chain links TRBV7-9 with TRBJ2-7; 8 bases are a match to TRBD1. The CDR3 covers 14 residues. Germline loops: CDR1 SEHNR, CDR2 FQNEAQ (reference sequence). Trimming at V came to 3 bases and at J to 5 bases, leaving 6 bases not matched to a gene. CDR3 DNA, as far as it was read: TGTGCCAGCAGCTTCGGACAGGGTTGGGACGAG. It translates to CASSFGQGWDE. The full CDR3 sequence reads CASSFGQGWDEQYF.

On this clone itself: The read terminates 3 residues ahead of where the CDR3 ends, so the germline J gene completes it. This chain links TRBV2 with TRBJ2-5, with a weak D call TRBD1 (5 bases). The ends were cut back, 0 bases at V and 4 bases at J, with 6 bases in the middle. CDR1 and CDR2 (germline): SNHLY, FYNNEI. The CDR3 has 13 residues. The CDR3 is CASSEARVETQYF. Incomplete CDR3 DNA: TGTGCCAGCAGTGAAGCCAGGGTAGAGACC.

Concerning this clone: The read is 3 residues too short to cover the CDR3 end, so that end is filled in from the germline J gene. This chain links TRBV18 with TRBJ2-3; 11 bases fit TRBD1. The CDR3 has 18 residues. CDR1 is KGHSH and CDR2 is LQKENI in the germline V gene. Partial CDR3 DNA: TGTGCCAGCTCACCTCGTCCGGGACAGGGGGTTGTACAAGAGACG. As protein: CASSPRPGQGVVQET. In full, the CDR3 is CASSPRPGQGVVQETQYF.

CDR3 loop: CASSLSRGNTEAFF. CDR3 DNA (partial): TGTGCCAGCTCACTTTCGAGGGGGAACACTGAA. The chain employs TRBV18 and TRBJ1-1; TRBD1 is a possible D gene (5 bases). Read coverage stops 3 residues before the CDR3 terminus; the germline J gene supplies the remainder. The CDR3 sequence is 14 residues long. V shed 4 bases and J shed 1 base, with 10 bases lying between them. Germline values: CDR1 KGHSH, CDR2 LQKENI.

On this clone: The read terminates 3 residues before the CDR3 end, so the remaining end is supplied by the germline J gene. This rearrangement joins TRBV19 to TRBJ1-2; D gene unclear. This CDR3 contains 14 residues. Looked up from germline, CDR1 is LNHDA and CDR2 is SQIVND (reference sequence). CDR3 sequence: CASSPREGALTYTF. The CDR3 DNA, read in part, is TGTGCCAGTAGCCCGCGGGAAGGCGCCCTAACC.

Incomplete CDR3 DNA: TGTGCCAGCAGCAAGGCAGGGGGCGGGGATGGC. Protein: CASSKAGGGDG. The full CDR3 protein reads CASSKAGGGDGYTF. This chain joins TRBV5-6 and TRBJ1-2, with 8 positions matching TRBD1. The read finishes 3 residues shy of the CDR3 end, and the germline J gene is used to complete it. This CDR3 comprises 14 residues. The junction had 8 bases not matched to a gene; V was cut back by 4 bases and J by 6 bases. From germline, CDR1 is SGHDT and CDR2 YYEEEE.

About this clone itself: The read ends 3 residues early relative to the CDR3; the germline J gene fills the gap. V and J are TRBV20-1 and TRBJ2-1; D gene uncertain. The CDR3 has 12 residues. The germline V and J ends were trimmed by 6 bases and 7 bases, with 13 bases remaining between them. Germline values: CDR1 DFQATT, CDR2 SNEGSKA (reference sequence). CDR3 sequence: CSALPVRNEQFF. Incomplete CDR3 DNA: TGCAGTGCCCTTCCGGTACGGAATGAG.

Turning to this clone: The read is 3 residues too short to cover the CDR3 end, so that end is filled in from the germline J gene. The chain has TRBV7-9 and TRBJ2-2, with D possibly being TRBD1 (5 bases). The CDR3 totals 15 residues. Germline V lookup: CDR1 SEHNR, CDR2 FQNEAQ (reference sequence). CDR3 DNA (partial): TGTGCCAGCAGCACCCGGACACCTTCCAATTCACCG. Residues: CASSTRTPSNSP. The CDR3, in full, reads CASSTRTPSNSPLFF.

Concerning this clone itself: The read finishes 3 residues shy of the CDR3 end, and the germline J gene is used to complete it. The chain recombines TRBV5-4 with TRBJ1-3; 10 positions agree with TRBD1. Germline values: CDR1 SGHNT, CDR2 YYREEE (reference sequence). The V and J ends lost 4 bases and 7 bases, in that order; junction bases with no gene match: 8. The CDR3 runs to 15 residues. The part of the CDR3 DNA that was read is TGTGCCAGCAGCCGGACAGGGGGAAGAGGTAACACC. Encoded protein: CASSRTGGRGNT. The whole CDR3 reads CASSRTGGRGNTIYF.

A word on this clone: Coverage ceases 3 residues before the CDR3 finishes, and the germline J gene fills in the end. This chain joins TRBV2 and TRBJ2-2, with D maybe TRBD1 (6 bases). The V gene's germline CDR1 is SNHLY and CDR2 FYNNEI. The CDR3 totals 14 residues. This chain's CDR3 is CASSDGGHNEKLFF. The CDR3 bases that were read are TGTGCCAGCAGTGATGGGGGCCACAATGAAAAG.

A note on this clone: The read gets to within 3 residues of the CDR3 end, and the germline J gene fills in the rest. The chain combines TRBV7-2 with TRBJ2-1; 7 bases map to TRBD2. CDR1 and CDR2 (germline): SGHTA, FQGNSA. The length of the CDR3 is 15 residues. V lost 2 bases to trimming and J lost 2 bases; unmatched junction nucleotides: 3. The DNA read from the CDR3 is TGTGCCAGCAGCTTAACTAGCGACCCCTACAATGAG. As protein: CASSLTSDPYNE. The whole CDR3 sequence is CASSLTSDPYNEQFF.

A word on this clone: The CDR3 extends 3 residues past the end of the read, so its final part is completed from the germline J gene. The rearrangement links TRBV18 to TRBJ2-5; 7 bases fit TRBD1. The CDR3 is made up of 15 amino acids. Germline CDR1 reads KGHSH; CDR2 reads LQKENI. The CDR3 protein is CASSPRDSSTDTQYF. The sequenced CDR3 bases are TGTGCCAGCTCCCCCCGGGACAGTTCCACAGATACC.

Worth noting for this clone: Read coverage stops 3 residues before the CDR3 terminus; the germline J gene supplies the remainder. The genes are TRBV7-2 and TRBJ1-2; unclear D gene. CDR1 SGHTA and CDR2 FQGNSA come from the germline V gene. CDR3 length: 15 amino acids. The CDR3 here is CASKTKPDGAYDYTF. The CDR3 bases that were read are TGTGCCAGCAAAACTAAACCCGACGGAGCCTACGAC.

About this clone: The read ends 3 residues before the CDR3 terminus; that terminus is restored from the germline J gene. This sample includes further DNA sequences coding for the same CDR3. J is TRBJ1-2 and V is TRBV6-1; 9 bases align to TRBD1. The CDR3 contains 16 residues. Per the germline V gene, CDR1 is MNHNS and CDR2 is SASEGT. Partial CDR3 DNA: TGTGCCAGCAGTGAAGCCCCCGGGACAGGGATGAACGGC. This sequence encodes CASSEAPGTGMNG. The CDR3 as a whole reads CASSEAPGTGMNGYTF.

As concerns this clone: The CDR3 extends 3 residues past the end of the read, so its final part is completed from the germline J gene. The V call is TRBV6-4, the J call TRBJ2-3; a possible D gene is TRBD2 (5 bases). Per the germline V gene, CDR1 is MRHNA and CDR2 is SNTAGT. CDR3 length: 11 amino acids. The sequenced CDR3 bases are TGTGCCAGCAGTGACGGCGGGACG. This codes for CASSDGGT. The CDR3 in its entirety is CASSDGGTQYF.

Details on this clone: Read data end 3 residues before the CDR3 end; the end is taken from the germline J gene. The chain joins TRBV4-1 to TRBJ1-1; 9 nucleotides match TRBD1. CDR1 MGHRA and CDR2 YSYEKL come from the germline V gene. The CDR3 consists of 16 residues. V lost 4 bases and J lost 5; bases outside the gene matches: 11. The CDR3 spells CASSPTGQGPGTEAFF. The covered CDR3 bases are TGCGCCAGCAGCCCGACGGGACAGGGACCGGGGACTGAA.

Comment on this clone: The read gets to within 3 residues of the CDR3 end, and the germline J gene fills in the rest. The chain has TRBV7-3 and TRBJ2-1; 11 bases match TRBD2. V lost 5 bases to trimming and J lost 7 bases; unmatched junction nucleotides: 7. This CDR3 is built from 15 residues. Germline loops: CDR1 SGHTA, CDR2 FQGTGA. The sequenced part of the CDR3 DNA is TGTGCCAGCAGCCCTCTAGCGGGAGGCTGGAATGAG. This codes for CASSPLAGGWNE. The CDR3, in full, reads CASSPLAGGWNEQFF.

About this clone: The CDR3 goes on 3 residues after the read ends, and that part is filled in from the germline J gene. This chain connects TRBV18 to TRBJ1-2, with a possible D match to TRBD1 (6 bases). CDR3 size: 13 residues. The germline gives CDR1 KGHSH, CDR2 LQKENI. The CDR3 loop reads CASSPDSSYDYTF. The CDR3 bases that were read are TGTGCCAGCTCACCGGACAGCTCCTACGAC. Supplemented by reference TRBV18 and TRBJ1-2, the full variable domain reads NAGVMQNPRHLVRRRGQEARLRCSPMKGHSHVYWYRQLPEEGLKFMVYLQKENIIDESGMPKERFSAEFPKEGPSILRIQQVVRGDSAAYFCASSPDSSYDYTFGSGTRLTVV.

About this clone: The CDR3 end lies 3 residues beyond the end of the read and is filled in from the germline J gene. The genes are TRBV30 and TRBJ2-3; 8 bases are a match to TRBD2. The germline CDR1 and CDR2 sequences are GTSNPN and SVGIG (reference sequence). This CDR3 contains 14 residues. V trimming: 4 bases; J trimming: 2 bases; junction bases outside the gene matches: 5. The part of the CDR3 DNA that was read is TGTGCCTGGAAAGCTAGCGGGTACACAGATACG. Amino acid sequence: CAWKASGYTDT. The CDR3, in full, reads CAWKASGYTDTQYF. The full variable domain, in which reference TRBV30 and TRBJ2-3 provide the parts outside the CDR3, is SQTIHQWPATLVQPVGSPLSLECTVEGTSNPNLYWYRQAAGRGLQLLFYSVGIGQISSEVPQNLSASRPQDRQFILSSKKLLLSDSGFYLCAWKASGYTDTQYFGPGTRLTVL.